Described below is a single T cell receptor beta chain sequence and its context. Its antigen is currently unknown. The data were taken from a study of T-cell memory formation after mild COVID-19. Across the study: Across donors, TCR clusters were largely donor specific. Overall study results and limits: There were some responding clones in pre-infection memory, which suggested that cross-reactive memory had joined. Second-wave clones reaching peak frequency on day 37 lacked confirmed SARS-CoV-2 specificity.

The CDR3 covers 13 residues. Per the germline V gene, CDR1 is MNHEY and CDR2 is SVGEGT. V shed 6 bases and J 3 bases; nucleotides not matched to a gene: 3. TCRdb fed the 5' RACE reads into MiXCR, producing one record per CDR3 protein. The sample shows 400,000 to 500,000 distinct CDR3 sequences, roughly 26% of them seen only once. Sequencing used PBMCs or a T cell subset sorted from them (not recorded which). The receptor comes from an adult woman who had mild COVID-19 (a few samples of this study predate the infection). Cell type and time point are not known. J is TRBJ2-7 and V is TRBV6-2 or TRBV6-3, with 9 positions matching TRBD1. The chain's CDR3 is CASRGDRDYEQYF. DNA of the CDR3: TGTGCCAGCAGAGGGGACAGGGACTACGAGCAGTACTTC.